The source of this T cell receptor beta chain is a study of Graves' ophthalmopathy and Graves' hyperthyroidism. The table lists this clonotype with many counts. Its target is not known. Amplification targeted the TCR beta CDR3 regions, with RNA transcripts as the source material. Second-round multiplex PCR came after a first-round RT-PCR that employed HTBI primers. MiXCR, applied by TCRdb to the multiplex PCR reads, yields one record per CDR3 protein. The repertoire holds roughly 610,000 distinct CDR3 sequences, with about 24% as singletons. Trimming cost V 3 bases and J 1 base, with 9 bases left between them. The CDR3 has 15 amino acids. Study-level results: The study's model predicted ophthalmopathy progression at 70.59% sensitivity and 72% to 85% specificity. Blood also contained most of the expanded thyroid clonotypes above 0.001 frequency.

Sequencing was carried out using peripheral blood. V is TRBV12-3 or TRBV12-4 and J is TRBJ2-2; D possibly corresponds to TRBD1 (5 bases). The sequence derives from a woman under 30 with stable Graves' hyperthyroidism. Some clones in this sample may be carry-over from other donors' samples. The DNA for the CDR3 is TGTGCCAGCAGTTTTGGCAGGGAGAACACCGGGGAGCTGTTTTTT. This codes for CASSFGRENTGELFF.